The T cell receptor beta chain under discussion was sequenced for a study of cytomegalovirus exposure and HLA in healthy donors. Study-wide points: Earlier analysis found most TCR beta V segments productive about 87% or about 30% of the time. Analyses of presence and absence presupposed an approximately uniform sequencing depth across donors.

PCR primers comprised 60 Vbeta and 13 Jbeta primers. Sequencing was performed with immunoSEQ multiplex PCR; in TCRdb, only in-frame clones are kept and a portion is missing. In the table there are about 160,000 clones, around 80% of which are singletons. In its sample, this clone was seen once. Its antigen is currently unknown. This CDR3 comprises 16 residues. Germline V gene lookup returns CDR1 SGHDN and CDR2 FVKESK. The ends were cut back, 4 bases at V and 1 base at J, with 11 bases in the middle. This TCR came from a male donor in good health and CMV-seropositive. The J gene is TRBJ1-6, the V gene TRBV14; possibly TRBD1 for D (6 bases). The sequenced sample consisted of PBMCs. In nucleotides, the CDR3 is TGTGCCAGCAGCCGGAACACAGGGTCCTATAATTCACCCCTCCACTTT. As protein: CASSRNTGSYNSPLHF.